One and the same sample provided the 18 T cell receptor beta chains below, sequenced in a study of cytomegalovirus exposure and HLA in healthy donors. Primers: 60 Vbeta forward and 13 Jbeta reverse. Measured with immunoSEQ multiplex PCR; TCRdb has only the in-frame clones, and not every one. The sample includes over 150,000 clones, 68% of them seen just once. The source material was PBMCs. The receptor set was obtained from a man in his forties or fifties in good health and CMV-seronegative.

This CDR3 reads CATPSGGFARNTGELFF. The CDR3 DNA reads TGTGCCACCCCATCCGGGGGGTTCGCCAGGAACACCGGGGAGCTGTTTTTT. The V call is TRBV7-2, the J call TRBJ2-2; 7 positions agree with TRBD2. Trimming took 10 bases from V and 1 from J; bases not matched to a gene: 15. CDR3 length equals 17 residues. The germline gives CDR1 SGHTA, CDR2 FQGNSA.

This clone has only a few counts. Written as DNA, the CDR3 is TGTGCCACCGCGGACAGGGGCCTACGCTACGAGCAGTACTTC. Amino acid sequence: CATADRGLRYEQYF. The genes are TRBV19 and TRBJ2-7; 9 nucleotides match TRBD1. The ends lost 10 bases at V and 3 bases at J; junction bases unmatched: 10. The CDR3 runs 14 residues. The germline gives CDR1 LNHDA, CDR2 SQIVND (reference sequence).

This chain uses TRBV2 with TRBJ2-2; TRBD2 matches at 9 bases. The germline gives CDR1 SNHLY, CDR2 FYNNEI. The CDR3 consists of 18 residues. V shed 1 base and J 4 bases; nucleotides not matched to a gene: 10. The CDR3 nucleotides are TGTGCCAGCAGTGAAGGTCTAGCGGGATCTGAAGGCACCGGGGAGCTGTTTTTT. Amino acid sequence: CASSEGLAGSEGTGELFF.

The count of this clone is one. This chain connects TRBV7-2 to TRBJ2-3; 11 nucleotides match TRBD1. The length of the CDR3 is 15 residues. Per germline, CDR1 SGHTA and CDR2 FQGNSA. The junction had 5 bases not matched to a gene; V was cut back by 5 bases and J by 4 bases. In nucleotides, the CDR3 is TGTGCCAGCAGCCCCGGACAGGGGGCGGCAGATACGCAGTATTTT. Translated, it gives CASSPGQGAADTQYF.

This clone has a handful of counts. The chain links TRBV6-4 to TRBJ2-6, with D uncertain. From germline, CDR1 is MRHNA and CDR2 SNTAGT. Trimming cost V 4 bases and J 0 bases, with 4 bases left between them. This CDR3 is built from 14 residues. Here the CDR3 reads CASSAISGANVLTF. DNA of the CDR3: TGTGCCAGCAGTGCCATCTCTGGGGCCAACGTCCTGACTTTC.

The rearrangement links TRBV6-1 to TRBJ1-2; D perhaps matches TRBD1 (6 bases). The germline V gene has CDR1 MNHNS and CDR2 SASEGT. V lost 2 bases to trimming and J lost 4 bases, with 14 bases between them. The CDR3 has 15 residues. CDR3 protein: CASSEIGRGGYGYTF. For the CDR3, the DNA is TGTGCCAGCAGTGAAATAGGCAGGGGTGGCTATGGCTACACCTTC.

The CDR3 spells CASLPSPWGDYGYTF. The CDR3 nucleotides read TGTGCCAGCTTACCCTCCCCATGGGGAGACTATGGCTACACCTTC. The chain carries TRBV21-1 and TRBJ1-2. TRBV21-1 is a known pseudogene. The CDR3 consists of 15 residues.

This clone appeared a single time. J is TRBJ1-5 and V is TRBV6-1; weak D call: TRBD1 (6 bases). Trimming took off 6 bases at V and 5 bases at J, with 17 bases between the two ends. The germline gives CDR1 MNHNS, CDR2 SASEGT. CDR3 length equals 15 residues. CDR3 protein: CASRYLTGSHQPQHF. The CDR3 DNA is TGTGCCAGCAGGTACCTTACAGGGAGCCATCAGCCCCAGCATTTT.

Regarding this clone: The junction and the germline gene differ at one end; a read error may be behind it. V is TRBV7-9 and J is TRBJ2-2, with 9 bases that match TRBD2. Germline lookup yields CDR1 SEHNR and CDR2 FQNEAQ (reference sequence). This CDR3 contains 18 residues. The CDR3 nucleotides read TGTGCCAACAGCCCGCCCTCAGCGGGGGGCTACGGAACCGGGGAGCTGTTTTTT. Translation: CANSPPSAGGYGTGELFF.

The J gene is TRBJ1-6, the V gene TRBV6-1; TRBD1 agrees at 7 bases. V lost 1 base and J lost 10; bases outside the gene matches: 7. This CDR3 has 15 residues. The germline gives CDR1 MNHNS, CDR2 SASEGT. The CDR3 region has the DNA TGTGCCAGCAGTGAAGTGGAGACAGGGAGATCACCCCTCCACTTT. This gives the protein CASSEVETGRSPLHF.

The genes are TRBV19 and TRBJ2-4, with a possible D match to TRBD2 (5 bases). With 5 bases removed from V and 0 bases from J, the gap between germline ends came to 14 bases. CDR1 is LNHDA, CDR2 SQIVND, per germline (reference sequence). This CDR3 has 16 amino acids. The CDR3 reads CASSAADLLAKNIQYF. The CDR3 DNA is TGTGCCAGTAGTGCGGCGGACTTACTAGCCAAAAACATTCAGTACTTC.

This clone has ten or more counts. This rearrangement joins TRBV2 to TRBJ1-1, with D unclear. Deletions cut 8 bases from V and 0 bases from J, with 10 bases between. This CDR3 is built from 13 residues. The germline V gene has CDR1 SNHLY and CDR2 FYNNEI. The CDR3 region is CASSRQVNTEAFF. Here the CDR3 DNA reads TGTGCCAGCTCCCGGCAGGTGAACACTGAAGCTTTCTTT.

V is TRBV28 and J is TRBJ2-7, with D perhaps TRBD1 (5 bases). Germline loops: CDR1 MDHEN, CDR2 SYDVKM. Deletions cut 9 bases from V and 0 bases from J, with 12 bases between. There are 13 residues in the CDR3. The CDR3 spells CASYDRSSYEQYF. For the CDR3, the DNA is TGTGCCAGTTACGACAGATCCTCCTACGAGCAGTACTTC. The whole variable domain, filled in from reference TRBV28 and TRBJ2-7, reads DVKVTQSSRYLVKRTGEKVFLECVQDMDHENMFWYRQDPGLGLRLIYFSYDVKMKEKGDIPEGYSVSREKKERFSLILESASTNQTSMYLCASYDRSSYEQYFGPGTRLTVT.

Only one count was recorded for this clone. The rearrangement uses TRBV7-2 and TRBJ1-2; perhaps TRBD1 as D (5 bases). Trimming took 2 bases from V and 2 from J, leaving 9 bases between them. Germline lookup yields CDR1 SGHTA and CDR2 FQGNSA. CDR3 size: 14 residues. This CDR3 is CASSLLRGNYGYTF. In nucleotides, the CDR3 is TGTGCCAGCAGCTTACTAAGGGGAAACTATGGCTACACCTTC.

This rearrangement joins TRBV19 to TRBJ2-1; 14 bases agree with TRBD2. Per germline, CDR1 LNHDA and CDR2 SQIVND (reference sequence). The CDR3 has 17 residues. V shed 5 bases and J 9 bases; nucleotides not matched to a gene: 12. CDR3 sequence reads: CASSASGTSGGRGEQFF. The CDR3 DNA sequence: TGTGCCAGTAGTGCATCTGGGACTAGCGGGGGCAGGGGTGAGCAGTTCTTC.

This chain connects TRBV4-1 to TRBJ2-7; 7 nucleotides align to TRBD1. The germline CDR1 and CDR2 sequences are MGHRA and YSYEKL. Germline trimming cut 4 bases from V and 3 bases from J; bases unmatched to any gene: 12. This CDR3 spans 16 amino acids. The CDR3: CASSRDRVGGNYEQYF. The CDR3, as DNA: TGCGCCAGCAGCCGAGACAGGGTAGGGGGAAACTACGAGCAGTACTTC.

The chain carries TRBV5-1 and TRBJ1-2, with no clear D. V dropped 0 bases and J dropped 2 bases, with 8 bases sitting between them. Germline-derived CDR1 and CDR2 are SGHRS and YFSETQ. This CDR3 spans 14 amino acids. The CDR3 region is CASSLASINYGYTF. CDR3 DNA sequence: TGCGCCAGCAGCTTGGCATCAATCAACTATGGCTACACCTTC.

The rearrangement links TRBV7-3 to TRBJ2-3; tentative D call: TRBD1 (6 bases). CDR3 length: 15 residues. With 2 bases removed from V and 4 bases from J, the gap between germline ends came to 13 bases. Looked up from germline, CDR1 is SGHTA and CDR2 is FQGTGA. The CDR3 reads CASSLEPGAPDTQYF. CDR3 DNA sequence: TGTGCCAGCAGCTTAGAACCAGGGGCGCCAGATACGCAGTATTTT.